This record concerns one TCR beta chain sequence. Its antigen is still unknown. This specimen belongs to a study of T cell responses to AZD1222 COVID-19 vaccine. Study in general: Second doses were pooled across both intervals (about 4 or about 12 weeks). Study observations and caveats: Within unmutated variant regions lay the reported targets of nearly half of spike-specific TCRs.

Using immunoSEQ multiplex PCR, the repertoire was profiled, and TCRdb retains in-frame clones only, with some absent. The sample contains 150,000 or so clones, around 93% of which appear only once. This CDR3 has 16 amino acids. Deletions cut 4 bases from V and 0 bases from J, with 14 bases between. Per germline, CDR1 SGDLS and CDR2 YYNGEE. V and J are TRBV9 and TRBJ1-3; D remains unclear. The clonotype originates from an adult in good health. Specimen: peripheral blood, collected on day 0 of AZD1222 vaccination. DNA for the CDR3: TGTGCCAGCAGCACGCGTTCACAGAGCTCTGGAAACACCATATATTTT. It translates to CASSTRSQSSGNTIYF.